This passage covers 22 T cell receptor beta chains from one sample sequenced in a study of blood T cell repertoires in COVID-19. Libraries were prepared by immunoSEQ multiplex PCR; TCRdb keeps only in-frame clonotypes and omits some of them. The sample gives 200,000 to 250,000 clones, roughly four fifths of which show up once; about 4.6% is in the top ten. Sequenced input: PBMCs or T cells enriched from blood (not recorded which). Receptors were obtained from a woman between 50 and 59 years old who had been exposed to COVID-19.

The chain is built from TRBV30 and TRBJ2-3, with TRBD2 as a possible D gene (5 bases). Germline CDR1 and CDR2: GTSNPN and SVGIG (reference sequence). The CDR3 is 14 amino acids. Trimming removed 6 bases at V and 1 base at J, with 14 bases between. CDR3 sequence: CACTTWGGTDTQYF. In DNA form, the CDR3 reads TGTGCCTGTACCACCTGGGGAGGCACAGATACGCAGTATTTT. The whole variable domain, remainder taken from reference TRBV30 and TRBJ2-3, is SQTIHQWPATLVQPVGSPLSLECTVEGTSNPNLYWYRQAAGRGLQLLFYSVGIGQISSEVPQNLSASRPQDRQFILSSKKLLLSDSGFYLCACTTWGGTDTQYFGPGTRLTVL.

V gene TRBV5-8 combines with J gene TRBJ2-2; 8 bases fit TRBD2. V was clipped by 0 bases and J by 3 bases; unmatched bases: 4. The CDR3 runs 16 residues. Looked up from germline, CDR1 is SGHTS and CDR2 is YDEGEE. The CDR3 DNA is TGTGCCAGCAGCTTGGCCGGGGGGGCCTACACCGGGGAGCTGTTTTTT. Its translation is CASSLAGGAYTGELFF.

The rearrangement uses TRBV6-1 and TRBJ1-5; D uncertain. This CDR3 has 16 amino acids. Trimming cost V 0 bases and J 11 bases, with 20 bases left between them. Looked up from germline, CDR1 is MNHNS and CDR2 is SASEGT. Written as DNA, the CDR3 is TGTGCCAGCAGTGAAGCGGAGGGAAGGGTTGAGGCAGCCCAGCATTTT. Amino acids: CASSEAEGRVEAAQHF.

The chain joins TRBV5-6 to TRBJ1-1; a possible D gene is TRBD1 (6 bases). This CDR3 region has 13 residues. Germline V gene data show CDR1 as SGHDT and CDR2 as YYEEEE. V was trimmed by 2 bases and J by 7 bases, leaving 12 bases between them. The CDR3 sequence: CASSFGSGDEAFF. CDR3 coding DNA: TGTGCCAGCAGCTTTGGGTCAGGGGATGAAGCTTTCTTT.

This clone was seen a handful of times. The CDR3, as DNA: TGTGCCAGCAGCGTGGGAGGGCCCGGGGGTGATGAGCAGTTCTTC. This encodes CASSVGGPGGDEQFF. The chain employs TRBV5-5 and TRBJ2-1, with 7 bases identical to TRBD2. Germline CDR1 is SGHKS and CDR2 is YYEKEE (reference sequence). The CDR3 runs to 15 residues. J lost 8 bases, V lost 4 bases, and 12 bases had no gene match.

This chain joins TRBV7-9 and TRBJ2-7, with 11 bases lining up with TRBD2. Losses at the gene ends were 3 bases for V and 5 bases for J; bases not matched to a gene: 3. The CDR3 sequence is 14 residues long. The germline CDR1 and CDR2 sequences are SEHNR and FQNEAQ (reference sequence). This chain's CDR3 is CASSLTSGVNEQYF. DNA of the CDR3: TGTGCCAGCAGCTTGACTAGCGGGGTGAACGAGCAGTACTTC.

The gene calls are TRBV7-9 and TRBJ2-1; tentatively, D is TRBD2 (6 bases). The CDR3 runs 12 residues. The V and J ends lost 5 bases and 12 bases respectively, with 14 bases between them. Germline loops: CDR1 SEHNR, CDR2 FQNEAQ (reference sequence). CDR3 in DNA: TGTGCCAGCAGCCCGGGACTTAGCGGGCAGTTCTTC. Residues: CASSPGLSGQFF.

This clone came up once. For the CDR3, the DNA is TGTGCCAGCAGCATGATACAGGGTAGCACTGAAGCTTTCTTT. Its protein is CASSMIQGSTEAFF. This chain links TRBV11-1 with TRBJ1-1; D may be TRBD1 (6 bases). This CDR3 region has 14 residues. Germline loops: CDR1 SGHAT, CDR2 FQDESV (reference sequence). Trimming stripped 5 bases from V and 4 bases from J, with 14 bases between.

This sequence joins TRBV18 and TRBJ2-7; the D gene is possibly TRBD2 (5 bases). The CDR3 is 11 residues long. V lost 6 bases to trimming and J lost 5 bases, with 8 bases between them. Germline values: CDR1 KGHSH, CDR2 LQKENI. This chain's CDR3 is CASSRADEQYF. Written as DNA, the CDR3 is TGTGCCAGCTCCCGAGCGGACGAGCAGTACTTC.

Points on this clone: This sample also contains other DNA sequences that code for the same CDR3. The rearrangement joins TRBV5-1 to TRBJ2-2; a possible D gene is TRBD2 (6 bases). V was shortened by 4 bases and J by 0 bases, with 13 bases between the two germline ends. Germline V CDR1 and CDR2: SGHRS, YFSETQ. This CDR3 comprises 16 residues. The CDR3 here is CASSPPGLSNTGELFF. DNA for the CDR3: TGCGCCAGCAGCCCTCCGGGACTCTCGAACACCGGGGAGCTGTTTTTT.

This clone was detected a few times. This chain uses TRBV9 with TRBJ2-3; maybe TRBD2 (5 bases). Germline assignment: CDR1 SGDLS and CDR2 YYNGEE. The CDR3 covers 16 residues. Trimming stripped 0 bases from V and 0 bases from J, with 11 bases between. The CDR3 protein is CASSVGVAPSTDTQYF. For the CDR3, the DNA is TGTGCCAGCAGCGTAGGAGTAGCGCCTAGCACAGATACGCAGTATTTT.

This clone showed up many times. The chain is built from TRBV5-5 and TRBJ2-2, with D tentatively TRBD1 (6 bases). The CDR3 runs to 15 residues. Germline lookup yields CDR1 SGHKS and CDR2 YYEKEE (reference sequence). V dropped 3 bases and J dropped 7 bases, with 16 bases sitting between them. CDR3 nucleotide sequence: TGTGCCAGCAGCTCGTCTACCCAGGGGTACGGGGAGCTGTTTTTT. Translating it yields CASSSSTQGYGELFF. The variable domain in full, completed from reference TRBV5-5 and TRBJ2-2, reads DAGVTQSPTHLIKTRGQQVTLRCSPISGHKSVSWYQQVLGQGPQFIFQYYEKEERGRGNFPDRFSARQFPNYSSELNVNALLLGDSALYLCASSSSTQGYGELFFGEGSRLTVL.

The chain employs TRBV5-1 and TRBJ1-1; D not certain. Germline-derived CDR1 and CDR2 are SGHRS and YFSETQ. Between the trimmed V and J ends, which lost 5 bases and 2 bases, there was a span of 10 bases. The CDR3 is made up of 13 amino acids. The CDR3 region has the DNA TGCGCCAGCAGACCCGGACTTAACACTGAAGCTTTCTTT. This sequence encodes CASRPGLNTEAFF.

The chain couples TRBV2 to TRBJ2-2, with unresolved D. Per the germline V gene, CDR1 is SNHLY and CDR2 is FYNNEI. The CDR3 covers 12 residues. V was trimmed by 4 bases and J by 6 bases, leaving 6 bases between them. The CDR3 nucleotides read TGTGCCAGCAGTGTTAGCTCCGGGGAGCTGTTTTTT. Residues: CASSVSSGELFF.

This chain connects TRBV5-1 to TRBJ1-2; D might be TRBD1 (5 bases). V was trimmed by 0 bases and J by 4 bases, leaving 13 bases between them. The CDR3 spans 15 residues. Looked up from germline, CDR1 is SGHRS and CDR2 is YFSETQ. The CDR3 sequence: CASSLAAGQGYGYTF. CDR3 in DNA: TGCGCCAGCAGCTTGGCCGCAGGACAAGGCTATGGCTACACCTTC.

The genes are TRBV5-1 and TRBJ1-1, with D possibly matching TRBD1 (5 bases). Germline assignment: CDR1 SGHRS and CDR2 YFSETQ. The CDR3 is 14 amino acids. V dropped 2 bases and J dropped 2 bases, with 10 bases sitting between them. CDR3 coding DNA: TGCGCCAGCAGCTTCGCAGGGTTAAACACTGAAGCTTTCTTT. Translation: CASSFAGLNTEAFF.

The rearrangement joins TRBV28 to TRBJ2-1, with a tentative D call TRBD2 (5 bases). The V end was cut by 6 bases, the J end by 8 bases, with 11 bases between. Germline loops: CDR1 MDHEN, CDR2 SYDVKM. The CDR3 loop spans 12 amino acids. The CDR3 loop is CASRSDGDEQFF. The DNA of the CDR3 is TGTGCCAGCAGATCCGACGGGGATGAGCAGTTCTTC.

V gene TRBV2 combines with J gene TRBJ2-7; TRBD1 is a possible D gene (6 bases). Trimming stripped 5 bases from V and 4 bases from J, with 9 bases between. Germline V gene lookup returns CDR1 SNHLY and CDR2 FYNNEI. The CDR3 extends over 12 amino acids. CDR3 in amino acids: CASSKTGYEQYF. In DNA, the CDR3 is TGTGCCAGCAGTAAGACAGGTTACGAGCAGTACTTC.

This clone was observed a few times. V gene TRBV2 combines with J gene TRBJ2-1, with D maybe TRBD1 (5 bases). The CDR3 is 13 residues long. The germline V gene has CDR1 SNHLY and CDR2 FYNNEI. Trimming cost V 6 bases and J 6 bases, with 12 bases left between them. CDR3 region: CASSLDRSNEQFF. DNA for the CDR3: TGTGCCAGCAGCTTAGACAGAAGCAATGAGCAGTTCTTC. Based on the CDR3 plus reference TRBV2 and TRBJ2-1, the full variable domain is EPEVTQTPSHQVTQMGQEVILRCVPISNHLYFYWYRQILGQKVEFLVSFYNNEISEKSEIFDDQFSVERPDGSNFTLKIRSTKLEDSAMYFCASSLDRSNEQFFGPGTRLTVL.

The chain couples TRBV7-2 to TRBJ2-7; possibly TRBD2 for D (5 bases). Per germline, CDR1 SGHTA and CDR2 FQGNSA. Trimming shortened V by 0 bases and J by 2 bases, and 11 bases separated the two germline ends. There are 15 residues in the CDR3. Written as DNA, the CDR3 is TGTGCCAGCAGCTTAGCGAGCGGCACTACCTACGAGCAGTACTTC. It translates to CASSLASGTTYEQYF.

V usage is TRBV5-5 and J usage is TRBJ2-1, with 13 bases identical to TRBD2. Per germline, CDR1 SGHKS and CDR2 YYEKEE (reference sequence). The CDR3 is 16 residues long. Trimming cost V 2 bases and J 5 bases; bases outside gene matches: 4. The DNA of the CDR3 is TGTGCCAGCAGCTTACCGGGACTAGCGGGGAACAATGAGCAGTTCTTC. Protein sequence: CASSLPGLAGNNEQFF. Supplemented by reference TRBV5-5 and TRBJ2-1, the full variable domain reads DAGVTQSPTHLIKTRGQQVTLRCSPISGHKSVSWYQQVLGQGPQFIFQYYEKEERGRGNFPDRFSARQFPNYSSELNVNALLLGDSALYLCASSLPGLAGNNEQFFGPGTRLTVL.

The genes are TRBV11-3 and TRBJ1-1; D is unclear. V lost 5 bases to trimming and J lost 5 bases, with 12 bases between them. The CDR3 loop spans 13 amino acids. CDR1 and CDR2 from the germline V gene are SGHNT and YENEEA. CDR3 in amino acids: CASSPDRGTEAFF. CDR3 nucleotide sequence: TGTGCCAGCAGCCCCGACCGGGGAACTGAAGCTTTCTTT.